This TCR beta chain appears in the sequencing data of a study of technical replicates of blood from several donors. V lost 3 bases to trimming and J lost 0 bases, with 9 bases between them. The CDR3 length is 14 residues. Germline V gives CDR1 WNHNN, CDR2 SYGVQD (reference sequence). Using immunoSEQ multiplex PCR, the repertoire was profiled, and TCRdb retains in-frame clones only, with some absent. The sample has fewer than 15,000 clones; around 93% are singletons. The chain joins TRBV10-1 to TRBJ2-7; D is unresolved. The sequenced material came from PBMCs. The source is a human donor in good health. The CDR3 DNA reads TGCGCCAGCAGTGACCTCTTCAGCTCCTACGAGCAGTACTTC. It encodes CASSDLFSSYEQYF.